The present T cell receptor beta chain was sequenced within a study of cytomegalovirus exposure and HLA in healthy donors. Both 60 Vbeta primers and 13 Jbeta primers went into the PCR. This table comes from immunoSEQ multiplex PCR, and its TCRdb copy is limited to in-frame clones, with some not included. The sample shows roughly 90,000 clones, more than 75% of them seen only once. Germline V gives CDR1 MDHEN, CDR2 SYDVKM. The CDR3 extends over 13 amino acids. Trimming took off 8 bases at V and 2 bases at J, with 9 bases between the two ends. Sample: PBMCs. The rearrangement joins TRBV28 to TRBJ2-2, with a tentative D call TRBD2 (5 bases). The source is a man between 18 and 29 years old in good health and CMV-seronegative. CDR3 loop: CASWSGNTGELFF. Here the CDR3 DNA reads TGTGCCAGCTGGTCGGGAAACACCGGGGAGCTGTTTTTT. Full variable domain (remainder filled in from reference TRBV28 and TRBJ2-2): DVKVTQSSRYLVKRTGEKVFLECVQDMDHENMFWYRQDPGLGLRLIYFSYDVKMKEKGDIPEGYSVSREKKERFSLILESASTNQTSMYLCASWSGNTGELFFGEGSRLTVL.